This TCR beta chain was sequenced for a study of Tregs in tolerant kidney transplant recipients. Background on the study: FACS sorting followed an approximately 6-day coculture of CFSE-labeled recipient PBMCs with irradiated graft donor PBMCs. Findings and caveats of the study: Expanding Tregs on activated donor B cells appeared to best identify donor-specific TCRbeta clones. The small number of patients limits these findings pending further validation. Biological reproducibility was not directly addressed, but technical replication error appeared minimal.

The length of the CDR3 is 14 residues. V was trimmed by 4 bases and J by 4 bases, leaving 15 bases between them. Per germline, CDR1 SGHRS and CDR2 YFSETQ. A word on this clone: The antigen remains undetermined.

Data came from immunoSEQ multiplex PCR; TCRdb stores just in-frame clones and leaves some out. The sample lists some 4,100 clones; more than 55% were seen once. What was sequenced was CD8+ T cells from blood cultured with allogeneic cells. The chain carries TRBV5-1 and TRBJ2-7, with D perhaps TRBD1 or TRBD2 (6 bases each). This clonotype was sampled from a human donor in good health. CDR3 sequence (DNA): TGCGCCAGCAGCCTCCTATGGGGGGCTTACGAGCAGTACTTC. Amino acid sequence: CASSLLWGAYEQYF.